This is a list of T cell receptor beta chains from one sample in a study of beta chain features in type 1 diabetes. Repertoires were generated with immunoSEQ multiplex PCR, while TCRdb's copy carries only in-frame clones and drops some. The table records fewer than 900,000 clones, around a sixth of them present only once. The sample taken for sequencing was naive CD4+ T cells from blood. Receptors originate from a woman younger than 30 in good health. Both conserved end residues are part of each CDR3. Fields, in order: V gene, J gene, D gene, CDR3 protein. The D gene is left open where the match is weak.

V: TRBV28; J: TRBJ2-7; D: TRBD1; CDR3: CASSSRAGGKVGRQYF
V: TRBV11-2; J: TRBJ2-1; D: NA; CDR3: CASSVGTYNEQFF
V: TRBV19; J: TRBJ1-1; D: TRBD1; CDR3: CASSTAWTGSEAFF
V: TRBV7-2; J: TRBJ1-5; D: NA; CDR3: CASSLSPGGNSNQPQHF
V: TRBV7-2; J: TRBJ2-3; D: NA; CDR3: CASSSYTDTQYF
V: TRBV11-1; J: TRBJ1-1; D: NA; CDR3: CASSLFGRSPMNTEAFF
V: TRBV2; J: TRBJ2-7; D: NA; CDR3: CASSVDRERLYEQYF
V: TRBV15; J: TRBJ1-1; D: NA; CDR3: CATSRDRRNTEAFF
V: TRBV19; J: TRBJ1-5; D: NA; CDR3: CASSTGSRQPQHF
V: TRBV5-1; J: TRBJ2-3; D: TRBD1; CDR3: CASSTGQGGTDTQYF
V: TRBV27; J: TRBJ2-5; D: TRBD2; CDR3: CASRPIAGVEETQYF
V: TRBV7-9; J: TRBJ1-2; D: NA; CDR3: CASSTLLSTLGYTF
V: TRBV6-6; J: TRBJ1-2; D: NA; CDR3: CASSYKAENYGYTF
V: TRBV29-1; J: TRBJ2-1; D: TRBD2; CDR3: CSVGGRLASNEQFF
V: TRBV11-1; J: TRBJ1-2; D: TRBD1; CDR3: CASSLRRQGEGYTF
V: TRBV7-2; J: TRBJ2-3; D: NA; CDR3: CASSITDTQYF
V: TRBV28; J: TRBJ1-5; D: NA; CDR3: CASSFWAGRNQPQHF
V: TRBV29-1; J: TRBJ1-3; D: NA; CDR3: CSVVRQLGDTIYF
V: TRBV7-2; J: TRBJ1-1; D: NA; CDR3: CASTTPAGYTEAFF
V: TRBV28; J: TRBJ1-1; D: NA; CDR3: CASSLWGGGGSTEAFF
V: TRBV6-6; J: TRBJ2-5; D: NA; CDR3: CASSSQNEETQYF
V: TRBV2; J: TRBJ1-2; D: NA; CDR3: CASKDIAVVGYGYTF
V: TRBV7-3; J: TRBJ1-1; D: NA; CDR3: CASSLTLDGEAFF
V: TRBV19; J: TRBJ2-1; D: TRBD1; CDR3: CASSRDRGYEQFF
V: TRBV6-5; J: TRBJ2-7; D: TRBD2; CDR3: CASSYSASGVTYEQYF
V: TRBV7-2; J: TRBJ2-3; D: TRBD2; CDR3: CASSWTSGPPGDTQYF
V: TRBV18; J: TRBJ2-1; D: TRBD2; CDR3: CASSPPGIAGGSYNEQFF
V: TRBV23-1; J: TRBJ2-2; D: NA; CDR3: CASRSSRGGELFF
V: TRBV28; J: TRBJ2-7; D: NA; CDR3: CASSFGDREQYF
V: TRBV15; J: TRBJ2-1; D: TRBD2; CDR3: CATSRDTSGRNEQFF
V: TRBV2; J: TRBJ2-7; D: TRBD1; CDR3: CASSRQGKYYEQYF
V: TRBV28; J: TRBJ2-5; D: NA; CDR3: CASSLPASIETQYF
V: TRBV27; J: TRBJ1-1; D: TRBD1; CDR3: CASSELDRALHRGAFF
V: TRBV10-3; J: TRBJ2-3; D: TRBD1; CDR3: CAISRFDRVGTDTQYF
V: TRBV9; J: TRBJ2-3; D: NA; CDR3: CASSPPGGTSTDTQYF
V: TRBV27; J: TRBJ2-6; D: TRBD1; CDR3: CASSSYLTGSGANVLTF
V: TRBV6-5; J: TRBJ2-2; D: TRBD1; CDR3: CASSLPPDRTAGELFF
V: TRBV11-1; J: TRBJ2-1; D: NA; CDR3: CASSLGRAGQFF
V: TRBV9; J: TRBJ2-3; D: TRBD1; CDR3: CASSVEWTGSDTQYF
V: TRBV15; J: TRBJ2-1; D: TRBD1; CDR3: CATPGTEAPNEQFF
V: TRBV29-1; J: TRBJ2-7; D: TRBD2; CDR3: CSVDGGASEQYF
V: TRBV6-6; J: TRBJ2-3; D: TRBD2; CDR3: CATGTSGLTQYF
V: TRBV28; J: TRBJ2-3; D: NA; CDR3: CASIAADTQYF
V: TRBV5-6; J: TRBJ2-5; D: TRBD2; CDR3: CASSLIAGLYKTQYF
V: TRBV5-6; J: TRBJ2-5; D: TRBD2; CDR3: CASSLTGTRVETQYF
V: TRBV10-3; J: TRBJ1-5; D: NA; CDR3: CAISELTGQNQPQHF
V: TRBV6-1; J: TRBJ1-1; D: TRBD1; CDR3: CASNVQGTEAFF
V: TRBV5-4; J: TRBJ2-5; D: TRBD1; CDR3: CASSDNRGGRETQYF
V: TRBV9; J: TRBJ2-5; D: TRBD2; CDR3: CASSVVIGRAWKETQYF
V: TRBV14; J: TRBJ1-1; D: NA; CDR3: CASSQGPTAFF
V: TRBV10-3; J: TRBJ1-1; D: NA; CDR3: CAIKQNTEAFF
V: TRBV5-1; J: TRBJ2-3; D: TRBD2; CDR3: CASSSRDYTDTQYF
V: TRBV20-1; J: TRBJ2-3; D: NA; CDR3: CSAILTDTQYF
V: TRBV15; J: TRBJ2-5; D: NA; CDR3: CATSRDRPSGETQYF
V: TRBV4-3; J: TRBJ2-1; D: TRBD2; CDR3: CASSQVLGLAGGRRQFF